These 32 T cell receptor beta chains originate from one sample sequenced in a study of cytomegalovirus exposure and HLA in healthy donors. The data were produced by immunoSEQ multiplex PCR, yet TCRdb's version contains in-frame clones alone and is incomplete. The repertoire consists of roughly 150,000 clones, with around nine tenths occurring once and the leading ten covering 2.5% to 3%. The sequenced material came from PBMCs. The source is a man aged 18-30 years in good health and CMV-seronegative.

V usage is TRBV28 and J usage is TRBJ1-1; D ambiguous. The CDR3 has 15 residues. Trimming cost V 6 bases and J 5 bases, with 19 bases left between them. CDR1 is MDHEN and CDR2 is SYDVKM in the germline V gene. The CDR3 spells CASSTPGLDATEAFF. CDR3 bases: TGTGCCAGCAGCACTCCGGGGTTAGATGCTACTGAAGCTTTCTTT.

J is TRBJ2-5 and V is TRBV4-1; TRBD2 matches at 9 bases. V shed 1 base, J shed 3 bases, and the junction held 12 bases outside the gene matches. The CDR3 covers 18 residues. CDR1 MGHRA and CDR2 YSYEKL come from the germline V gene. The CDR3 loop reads CASSQGGTAGGGKETQYF. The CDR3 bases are TGCGCCAGCAGCCAAGGGGGCACAGCGGGAGGTGGAAAAGAGACCCAGTACTTC.

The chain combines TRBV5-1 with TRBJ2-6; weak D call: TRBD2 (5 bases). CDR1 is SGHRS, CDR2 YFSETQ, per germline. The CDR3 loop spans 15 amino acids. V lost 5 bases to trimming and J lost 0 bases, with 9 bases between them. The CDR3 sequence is CASSTEDSGANVLTF. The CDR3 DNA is TGCGCCAGCAGTACGGAGGACTCTGGGGCCAACGTCCTGACTTTC. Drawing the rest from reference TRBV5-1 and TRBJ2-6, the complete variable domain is KAGVTQTPRYLIKTRGQQVTLSCSPISGHRSVSWYQQTPGQGLQFLFEYFSETQRNKGNFPGRFSGRQFSNSRSEMNVSTLELGDSALYLCASSTEDSGANVLTFGAGSRLTVL.

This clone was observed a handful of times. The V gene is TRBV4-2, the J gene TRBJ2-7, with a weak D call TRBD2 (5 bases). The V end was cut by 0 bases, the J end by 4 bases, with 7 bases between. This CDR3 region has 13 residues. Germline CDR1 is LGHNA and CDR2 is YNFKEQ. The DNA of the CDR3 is TGTGCCAGCAGCCAAGACCGGAGGTACGAGCAGTACTTC. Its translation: CASSQDRRYEQYF.

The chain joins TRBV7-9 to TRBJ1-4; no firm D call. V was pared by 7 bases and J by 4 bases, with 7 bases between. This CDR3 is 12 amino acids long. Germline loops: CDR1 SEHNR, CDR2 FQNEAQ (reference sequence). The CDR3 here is CASTSDNEKLFF. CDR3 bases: TGTGCCAGCACATCAGATAATGAAAAACTGTTTTTT.

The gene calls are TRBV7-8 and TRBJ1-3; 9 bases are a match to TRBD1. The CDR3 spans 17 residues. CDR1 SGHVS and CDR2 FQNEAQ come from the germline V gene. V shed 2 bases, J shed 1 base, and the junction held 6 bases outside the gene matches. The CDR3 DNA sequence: TGTGCCAGCAGCTTAAACGTACAGGGGGCTTCTGGAAACACCATATATTTT. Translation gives CASSLNVQGASGNTIYF.

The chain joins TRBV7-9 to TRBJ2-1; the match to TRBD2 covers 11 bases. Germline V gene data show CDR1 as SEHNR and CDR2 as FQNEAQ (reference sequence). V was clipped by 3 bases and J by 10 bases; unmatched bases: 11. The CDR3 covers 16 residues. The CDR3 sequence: CASSFSASGGIGEQFF. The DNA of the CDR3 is TGTGCCAGCAGCTTTTCCGCTAGCGGGGGGATAGGAGAGCAGTTCTTC.

DNA for the CDR3: TGTGCCAGCAGCTTAAGTTTGCAGGGATCGCAGCATTTT. It is translated as CASSLSLQGSQHF. This chain connects TRBV7-9 to TRBJ1-5; the D gene is possibly TRBD1 (5 bases). The length of the CDR3 is 13 residues. Germline CDR1 reads SEHNR; CDR2 reads FQNEAQ (reference sequence). Trimming took 2 bases from V and 13 from J, leaving 15 bases between them.

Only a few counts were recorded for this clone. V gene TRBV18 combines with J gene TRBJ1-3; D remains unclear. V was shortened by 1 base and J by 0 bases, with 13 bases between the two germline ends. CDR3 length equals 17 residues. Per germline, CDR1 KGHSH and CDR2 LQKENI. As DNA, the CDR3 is TGTGCCAGCTCACCACAAACACAGAGCAACTCTGGAAACACCATATATTTT. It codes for CASSPQTQSNSGNTIYF.

The CDR3 DNA follows: TGTGCCAGCAGCTTGGTAGGGACAGGGTTGGATGGCTACACCTTC. Translated, it gives CASSLVGTGLDGYTF. The V call is TRBV5-6, the J call TRBJ1-2, with TRBD1 matching over 9 bases. The V gene end was trimmed by 0 bases and the J gene end by 6 bases; junction bases not matched to a gene: 6. Germline assignment: CDR1 SGHDT and CDR2 YYEEEE. This CDR3 spans 15 amino acids.

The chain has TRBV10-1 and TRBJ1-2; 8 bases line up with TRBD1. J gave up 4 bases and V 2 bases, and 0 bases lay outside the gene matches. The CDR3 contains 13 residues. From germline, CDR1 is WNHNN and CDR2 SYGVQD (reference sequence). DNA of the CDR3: TGCGCCAGCAGTGAGGACAGGGGCTATGGCTACACCTTC. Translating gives CASSEDRGYGYTF.

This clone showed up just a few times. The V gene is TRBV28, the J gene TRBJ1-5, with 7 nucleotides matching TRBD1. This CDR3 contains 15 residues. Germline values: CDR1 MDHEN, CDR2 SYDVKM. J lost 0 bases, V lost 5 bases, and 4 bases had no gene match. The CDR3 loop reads CASSLTGDSNQPQHF. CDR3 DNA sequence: TGTGCCAGCAGTCTCACAGGGGATAGCAATCAGCCCCAGCATTTT.

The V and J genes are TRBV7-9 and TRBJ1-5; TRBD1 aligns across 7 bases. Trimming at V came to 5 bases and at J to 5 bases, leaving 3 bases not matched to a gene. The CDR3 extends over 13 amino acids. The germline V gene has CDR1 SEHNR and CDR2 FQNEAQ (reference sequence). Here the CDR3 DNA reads TGTGCCAGCAGCCAAGACAGGGATCAGCCCCAGCATTTT. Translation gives CASSQDRDQPQHF.

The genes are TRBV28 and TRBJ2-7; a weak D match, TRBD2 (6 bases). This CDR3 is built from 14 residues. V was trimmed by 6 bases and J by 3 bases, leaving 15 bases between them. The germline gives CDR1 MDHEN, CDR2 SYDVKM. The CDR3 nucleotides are TGTGCCAGCAGCCCTGAAGCGGGCCTCTACGAGCAGTACTTC. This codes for CASSPEAGLYEQYF.

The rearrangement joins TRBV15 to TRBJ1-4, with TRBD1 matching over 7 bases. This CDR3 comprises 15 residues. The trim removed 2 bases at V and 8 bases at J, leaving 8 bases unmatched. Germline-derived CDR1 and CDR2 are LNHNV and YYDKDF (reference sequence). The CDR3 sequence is CATSRSRDSREKLFF. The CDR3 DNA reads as TGTGCCACCAGCAGATCCCGGGACAGCAGGGAAAAACTGTTTTTT.

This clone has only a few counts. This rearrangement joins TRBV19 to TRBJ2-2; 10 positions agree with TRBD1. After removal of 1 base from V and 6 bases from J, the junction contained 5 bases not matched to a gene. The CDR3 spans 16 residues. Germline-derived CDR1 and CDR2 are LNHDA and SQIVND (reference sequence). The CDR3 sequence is CASSIVRTGGPGELFF. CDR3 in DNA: TGTGCCAGTAGTATAGTCCGGACAGGGGGTCCCGGGGAGCTGTTTTTT.

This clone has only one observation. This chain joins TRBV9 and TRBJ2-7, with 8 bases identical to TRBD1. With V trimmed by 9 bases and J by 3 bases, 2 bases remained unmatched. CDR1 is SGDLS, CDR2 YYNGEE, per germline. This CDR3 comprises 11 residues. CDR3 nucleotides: TGTGCCACCGGGACAGGCTACGAGCAGTACGTC. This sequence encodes CATGTGYEQYV.

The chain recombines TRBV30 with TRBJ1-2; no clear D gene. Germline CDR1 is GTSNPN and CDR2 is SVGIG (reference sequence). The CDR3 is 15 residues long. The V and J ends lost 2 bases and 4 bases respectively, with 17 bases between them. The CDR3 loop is CAWSITSVAPYGYTF. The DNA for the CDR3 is TGTGCCTGGAGTATTACCTCGGTAGCGCCCTATGGCTACACCTTC.

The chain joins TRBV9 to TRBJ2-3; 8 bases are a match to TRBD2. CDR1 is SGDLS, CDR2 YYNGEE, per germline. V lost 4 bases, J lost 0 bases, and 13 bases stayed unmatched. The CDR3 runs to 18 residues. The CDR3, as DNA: TGTGCCAGCAGCCTCTATGACAGCGGGAGTACTAGCACAGATACGCAGTATTTT. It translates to CASSLYDSGSTSTDTQYF.

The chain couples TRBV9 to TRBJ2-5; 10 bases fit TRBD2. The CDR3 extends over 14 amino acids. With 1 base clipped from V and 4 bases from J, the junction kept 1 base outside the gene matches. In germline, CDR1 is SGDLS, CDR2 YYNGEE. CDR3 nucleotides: TGTGCCAGCAGCGTATGGACTAGCGGAGAGACCCAGTACTTC. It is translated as CASSVWTSGETQYF.

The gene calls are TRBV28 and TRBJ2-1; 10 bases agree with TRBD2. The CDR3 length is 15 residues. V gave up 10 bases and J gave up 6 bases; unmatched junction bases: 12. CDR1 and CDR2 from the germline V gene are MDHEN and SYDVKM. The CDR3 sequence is CATSKAGGPSNEQFF. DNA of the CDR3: TGTGCCACTTCCAAAGCGGGAGGGCCGAGCAATGAGCAGTTCTTC. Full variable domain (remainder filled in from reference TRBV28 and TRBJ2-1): DVKVTQSSRYLVKRTGEKVFLECVQDMDHENMFWYRQDPGLGLRLIYFSYDVKMKEKGDIPEGYSVSREKKERFSLILESASTNQTSMYLCATSKAGGPSNEQFFGPGTRLTVL.

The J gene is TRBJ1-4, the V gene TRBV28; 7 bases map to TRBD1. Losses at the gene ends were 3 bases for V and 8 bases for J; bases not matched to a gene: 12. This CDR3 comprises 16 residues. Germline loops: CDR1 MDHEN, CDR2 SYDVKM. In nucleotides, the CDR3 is TGTGCCAGCAGTTTCTCTTTCAGGCGACAGGGAGAAAAACTGTTTTTT. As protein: CASSFSFRRQGEKLFF.

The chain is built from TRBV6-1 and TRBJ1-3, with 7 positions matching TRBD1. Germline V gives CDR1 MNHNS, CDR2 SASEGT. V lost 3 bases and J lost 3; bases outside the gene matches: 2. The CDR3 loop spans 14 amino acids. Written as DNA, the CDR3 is TGTGCCAGCAGTGACGACAGGGTTGGAAACACCATATATTTT. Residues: CASSDDRVGNTIYF.

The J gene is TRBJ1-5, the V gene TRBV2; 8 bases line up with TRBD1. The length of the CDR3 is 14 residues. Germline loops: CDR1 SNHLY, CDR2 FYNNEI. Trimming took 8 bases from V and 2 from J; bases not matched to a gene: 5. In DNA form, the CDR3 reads TGTGCCAGCCTGGGACAGGACCGCAATCAGCCCCAGCATTTT. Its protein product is CASLGQDRNQPQHF. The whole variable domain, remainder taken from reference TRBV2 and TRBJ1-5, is EPEVTQTPSHQVTQMGQEVILRCVPISNHLYFYWYRQILGQKVEFLVSFYNNEISEKSEIFDDQFSVERPDGSNFTLKIRSTKLEDSAMYFCASLGQDRNQPQHFGDGTRLSIL.

The CDR3 sequence is CASSPTGANYGYTF. CDR3 bases: TGTGCCAGCTCACCAACAGGGGCGAACTATGGCTACACCTTC. The chain is built from TRBV18 and TRBJ1-2, with 7 bases fitting TRBD1. CDR3 size: 14 residues. Trimming removed 2 bases from V and 2 bases from J; junction bases left unmatched: 2. Germline loops: CDR1 KGHSH, CDR2 LQKENI. Looking up the rest from reference TRBV18 and TRBJ1-2 gives the full variable domain: NAGVMQNPRHLVRRRGQEARLRCSPMKGHSHVYWYRQLPEEGLKFMVYLQKENIIDESGMPKERFSAEFPKEGPSILRIQQVVRGDSAAYFCASSPTGANYGYTFGSGTRLTVV.

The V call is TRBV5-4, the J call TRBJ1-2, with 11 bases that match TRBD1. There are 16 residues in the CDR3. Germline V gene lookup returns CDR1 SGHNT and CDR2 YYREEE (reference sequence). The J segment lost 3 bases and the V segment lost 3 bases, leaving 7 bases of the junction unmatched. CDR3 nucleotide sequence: TGTGCCAGCAGCTCGATCGTGGGACAGGGGGACTATGGCTACACCTTC. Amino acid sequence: CASSSIVGQGDYGYTF.

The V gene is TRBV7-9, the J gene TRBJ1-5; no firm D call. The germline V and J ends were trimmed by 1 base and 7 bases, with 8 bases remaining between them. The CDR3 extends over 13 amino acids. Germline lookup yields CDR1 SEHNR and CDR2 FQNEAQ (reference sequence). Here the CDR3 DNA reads TGTGCCAGCAGCTTAGGGGGAGTACAGCCCCAGCATTTT. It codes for CASSLGGVQPQHF.

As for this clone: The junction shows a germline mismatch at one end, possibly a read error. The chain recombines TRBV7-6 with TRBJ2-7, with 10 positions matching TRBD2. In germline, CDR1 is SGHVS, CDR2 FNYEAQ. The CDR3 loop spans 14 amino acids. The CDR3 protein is CASSLAGGTYEQYF. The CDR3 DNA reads TGTGCCAGCAGTTTAGCGGGAGGAACCTACGAGCAGTACTTC.

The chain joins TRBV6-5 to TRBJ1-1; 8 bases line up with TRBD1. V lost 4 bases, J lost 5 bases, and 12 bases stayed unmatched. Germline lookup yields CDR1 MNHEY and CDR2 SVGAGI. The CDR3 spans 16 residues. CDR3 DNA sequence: TGTGCCAGCAGTTCCCACCCAGGACAGGGAGAGACTGAAGCTTTCTTT. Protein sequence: CASSSHPGQGETEAFF.

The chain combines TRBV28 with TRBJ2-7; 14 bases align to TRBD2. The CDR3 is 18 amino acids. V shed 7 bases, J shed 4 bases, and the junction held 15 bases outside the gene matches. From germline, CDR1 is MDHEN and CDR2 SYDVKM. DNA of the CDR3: TGTGCCAGCAAGGTACCGGGACTAGCGGGAGAAGGTGCATACGAGCAGTACTTC. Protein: CASKVPGLAGEGAYEQYF.

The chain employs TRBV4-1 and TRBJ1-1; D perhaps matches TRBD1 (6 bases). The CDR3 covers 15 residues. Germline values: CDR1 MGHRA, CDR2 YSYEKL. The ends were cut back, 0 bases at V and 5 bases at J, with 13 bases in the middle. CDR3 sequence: CASSQDGQRRTEAFF. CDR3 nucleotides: TGCGCCAGCAGCCAAGATGGACAGAGGCGGACTGAAGCTTTCTTT.

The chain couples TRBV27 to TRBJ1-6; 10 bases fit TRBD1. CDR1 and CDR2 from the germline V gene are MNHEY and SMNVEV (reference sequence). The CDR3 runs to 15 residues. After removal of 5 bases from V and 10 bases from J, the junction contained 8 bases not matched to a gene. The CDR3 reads CASSPRQGAWSPLHF. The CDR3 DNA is TGTGCCAGCAGTCCCCGACAGGGGGCTTGGTCACCCCTCCACTTT.